This TCR beta chain came from a study of blood T cell repertoires in COVID-19. Across the study: Samples came from the United States, Italy and Spain, spanning acute and convalescent COVID-19. Nucleic acid was either cDNA or gDNA, and it came from T cells, B-cell-depleted T cells, or PBMCs.

This CDR3 has 18 amino acids. Trimming cost V 5 bases and J 0 bases; bases outside gene matches: 4. Germline assignment: CDR1 PRHDT and CDR2 FYEKMQ (reference sequence). Methods used by the authors: Estimation of nucleated cell counts was performed using reference gene primer amplification. Assay used: immunoSEQ multiplex PCR; TCRdb lists only in-frame clones, some missing. That table supplies the V and J calls and clone size; D and trimming were determined from the DNA. Of just over 95,000 clones listed, around 76% are singletons. The material sequenced was peripheral blood. The V and J genes are TRBV13 and TRBJ2-1, with 16 bases that match TRBD2. The sequence came from a man older than 75 with acute or convalescent COVID-19. CDR3 coding DNA: TGTGCCAGCAGCCCGGGGACTAGCGGGGGGGCCTCCTACAATGAGCAGTTCTTC. It translates to CASSPGTSGGASYNEQFF.